This T cell receptor beta chain was captured in a study of T-cell memory formation after mild COVID-19. Findings and limits, study-wide: The pre-infection memory compartment contained some responding clones, suggesting cross-reactive memory joined.

This clonotype was seen a handful of times. Its antigen is currently unknown. One entry per CDR3 protein, called by TCRdb with MiXCR from the 5' RACE reads. The sample yields hundreds of thousands of distinct CDR3 sequences, around 20% seen once. CDR1 is SGHAT, CDR2 FQDESV, per germline (reference sequence). Trimming removed 1 base at V and 1 base at J, with 19 bases between. This CDR3 is built from 18 residues. The sample comprised PBMCs or a T cell subset sorted from them (not recorded which). This rearrangement joins TRBV11-1 to TRBJ2-5; D is perhaps TRBD2 (5 bases). The TCR comes from an adult woman who had mild COVID-19 (a few samples of this study predate the infection). Cell type and time point are not known. The chain's CDR3 is CASSLGSAGPFVQETQYF. As DNA, the CDR3 is TGTGCCAGCAGCTTAGGATCCGCGGGCCCCTTTGTCCAAGAGACCCAGTACTTC.